What follows are 19 T cell receptor beta chains derived from one specimen sequenced in a study of shared clonotypes between healthy human individuals (TCRdb year 2020). Libraries came from the immunoSEQ multiplex PCR assay. Drawn from immuneACCESS, this table holds only the in-frame rearrangements with V and J called that TCRdb kept. Clones are partly lost; checked studies trace under half to an unresolved V gene and leave the rest unexplained. A total of about 2.3 million clones appear in this sample, just under 95% of them only once. The ten largest clonotypes hold around 0.4% of the sample. The specimen sequenced was naive CD4+ T cells from PBMCs. The intended sense of this specimen's cell subset or site label: CD45RA+ positively selected. Source of these receptors: a man aged 18 to 30 in good health. Some clones in this sample may be carry-over from other donors' samples.

The chain links TRBV11-1 to TRBJ2-3, with a possible D match to TRBD2 (6 bases). Trimming shortened V by 1 base and J by 4 bases, and 18 bases separated the two germline ends. The CDR3 consists of 17 residues. CDR1 is SGHAT, CDR2 FQDESV, per germline (reference sequence). The CDR3 loop is CASSLGLPGTPSDTQYF. CDR3 sequence (DNA): TGTGCCAGCAGCTTAGGACTTCCTGGGACTCCCTCAGATACGCAGTATTTT.

The chain carries TRBV7-9 and TRBJ2-1; the match to TRBD2 covers 7 bases. CDR3 length: 17 residues. Germline CDR1 SEHNR, CDR2 FQNEAQ (reference sequence). Trimming took 1 base from V and 4 from J; bases not matched to a gene: 10. DNA for the CDR3: TGTGCCAGCAGCTTAGGGTCTGCTGGCGGGAGTTACAATGAGCAGTTCTTC. Protein sequence: CASSLGSAGGSYNEQFF.

V usage is TRBV11-2 and J usage is TRBJ2-2, with D unresolved. V lost 2 bases, J lost 5 bases, and 12 bases lay in between. CDR3 length: 15 amino acids. Germline V CDR1 and CDR2: SGHAT, FQNNGV. CDR3 DNA sequence: TGTGCCAGCAGCTTACCACCCTTGAGAACCGGGGAGCTGTTTTTT. As protein: CASSLPPLRTGELFF.

This clone was picked up one time. This chain uses TRBV6-1 with TRBJ1-2; unclear D gene. Between the trimmed V and J ends, which lost 11 bases and 0 bases, there was a span of 10 bases. CDR1 is MNHNS, CDR2 SASEGT, per germline. The CDR3 runs to 12 residues. The CDR3 region is CACLGTNYGYTF. CDR3 DNA: TGTGCCTGTCTGGGGACTAACTATGGCTACACCTTC.

Notes on this clone: The sample has other DNA sequences that encode this CDR3 too. The chain uses TRBV5-4 and TRBJ2-7, with D tentatively TRBD2 (5 bases). The germline V gene has CDR1 SGHNT and CDR2 YYREEE (reference sequence). The V end lost 2 bases, the J end lost 4 bases, and 10 bases lay between the germline ends. CDR3 length: 13 amino acids. The CDR3 spells CASSLTRGYEQYF. The CDR3 nucleotides read TGTGCCAGCAGCTTAACCAGAGGGTACGAGCAGTACTTC. Based on the CDR3 plus reference TRBV5-4 and TRBJ2-7, the full variable domain is ETGVTQSPTHLIKTRGQQVTLRCSSQSGHNTVSWYQQALGQGPQFIFQYYREEENGRGNFPPRFSGLQFPNYSSELNVNALELDDSALYLCASSLTRGYEQYFGPGTRLTVT.

A note on this clone: Other DNA sequences in the same sample also yield this CDR3. The chain carries TRBV5-1 and TRBJ2-3; D gene unclear. This CDR3 is built from 12 residues. Germline V gene sequence: CDR1 SGHRS, CDR2 YFSETQ. Deletions cut 3 bases from V and 2 bases from J, with 4 bases between. CDR3: CASSYLTDTQYF. For the CDR3, the DNA is TGCGCCAGCAGCTACCTCACAGATACGCAGTATTTT.

This rearrangement joins TRBV25-1 to TRBJ2-3; 7 bases are shared with TRBD1. Germline V lookup: CDR1 MGHDK, CDR2 SYGVNS. The CDR3 consists of 16 residues. V was pared by 6 bases and J by 2 bases, with 11 bases of the junction left unmatched. The CDR3 nucleotides are TGTGCCAGCAGCCTAGGGGCAGGGGGAAACACAGATACGCAGTATTTT. As protein: CASSLGAGGNTDTQYF.

The chain is built from TRBV14 and TRBJ2-3; D uncertain. This CDR3 spans 11 amino acids. CDR1 SGHDN and CDR2 FVKESK come from the germline V gene. V lost 2 bases, J lost 14 bases, and 11 bases lay in between. The CDR3 sequence is CASSQSLARYF. As DNA, the CDR3 is TGTGCCAGCAGCCAAAGTCTGGCCCGGTATTTT.

The gene calls are TRBV19 and TRBJ1-2, with D possibly TRBD1 on 6 matching bases. The germline V gene has CDR1 LNHDA and CDR2 SQIVND (reference sequence). V was clipped by 5 bases and J by 3 bases, with 16 bases between them. This CDR3 is built from 15 residues. The CDR3: CASSPGLQGYYGYTF. The CDR3, as DNA: TGTGCCAGTAGTCCGGGGCTACAGGGATACTATGGCTACACCTTC.

With respect to this clone: Other DNA sequences in the sample encode the same CDR3. The V call is TRBV9, the J call TRBJ2-5; TRBD2 agrees at 9 bases. CDR1 and CDR2 (germline): SGDLS, YYNGEE. With V trimmed by 0 bases and J by 4 bases, 1 base remained unmatched. The CDR3 runs to 14 residues. The CDR3 spells CASSVGTSAETQYF. The DNA for the CDR3 is TGTGCCAGCAGCGTAGGGACTAGCGCAGAGACCCAGTACTTC. The full variable domain, completed using reference TRBV9 and TRBJ2-5, is DSGVTQTPKHLITATGQRVTLRCSPRSGDLSVYWYQQSLDQGLQFLIQYYNGEERAKGNILERFSAQQFPDLHSELNLSSLELGDSALYFCASSVGTSAETQYFGPGTRLLVL.

V usage is TRBV30 and J usage is TRBJ2-7; D possibly matches TRBD1 or TRBD2 (5 bases each). The CDR3 consists of 13 residues. Between the trimmed V and J ends, which lost 7 bases and 3 bases, there was a span of 16 bases. Germline CDR1 GTSNPN, CDR2 SVGIG (reference sequence). CDR3 nucleotide sequence: TGTGCCTTCTCCGGGACGGAAGGCTACGAGCAGTACTTC. Its translation: CAFSGTEGYEQYF.

For this clone: The sample contains more than one DNA sequence encoding this CDR3. The CDR3, as DNA: TGTGCCAGCAGTGGTCAGGGTAATCAGCCCCAGCATTTT. Translated: CASSGQGNQPQHF. This sequence joins TRBV27 and TRBJ1-5, with D possibly being TRBD1 (5 bases). The CDR3 contains 13 residues. Germline values: CDR1 MNHEY, CDR2 SMNVEV (reference sequence). V was trimmed by 5 bases and J by 4 bases, leaving 9 bases between them.

The chain combines TRBV29-1 with TRBJ2-3, with 9 bases identical to TRBD2. V gave up 3 bases and J gave up 4 bases; unmatched junction bases: 11. There are 16 residues in the CDR3. Germline lookup yields CDR1 SQVTM and CDR2 ANQGSEA. Here the CDR3 reads CSVEWREGFEADTQYF. CDR3 nucleotide sequence: TGCAGCGTTGAGTGGCGGGAGGGCTTCGAGGCAGATACGCAGTATTTT.

In this sample, this clone turned up a few times. The rearrangement joins TRBV19 to TRBJ1-2, with D unresolved. Germline assignment: CDR1 LNHDA and CDR2 SQIVND (reference sequence). This CDR3 region has 16 residues. Trimming shortened V by 7 bases and J by 7 bases, and 25 bases separated the two germline ends. The DNA of the CDR3 is TGTGCCAGTACCTCTCGGGGAGGGTATTCAGATGGTGGCTACACCTTC. It codes for CASTSRGGYSDGGYTF.

This sequence joins TRBV11-3 and TRBJ2-1; 15 nucleotides line up with TRBD2. Losses at the gene ends were 4 bases for V and 9 bases for J; bases not matched to a gene: 4. CDR1 and CDR2 from the germline V gene are SGHNT and YENEEA. CDR3 size: 15 residues. The CDR3 reads CASSSGTSGRTEQFF. The CDR3, as DNA: TGTGCCAGCAGCTCGGGGACTAGCGGGAGGACTGAGCAGTTCTTC.

The rearrangement joins TRBV28 to TRBJ2-7, with D possibly being TRBD2 (6 bases). From germline, CDR1 is MDHEN and CDR2 SYDVKM. V dropped 7 bases and J dropped 3 bases, with 16 bases sitting between them. The CDR3 loop spans 14 amino acids. The chain's CDR3 is CASTGRERYYEQYF. In DNA form, the CDR3 reads TGTGCCAGCACAGGGCGGGAACGTTACTACGAGCAGTACTTC. Full variable domain (missing parts from reference TRBV28 and TRBJ2-7): DVKVTQSSRYLVKRTGEKVFLECVQDMDHENMFWYRQDPGLGLRLIYFSYDVKMKEKGDIPEGYSVSREKKERFSLILESASTNQTSMYLCASTGRERYYEQYFGPGTRLTVT.

For this clone: Within the sample, other DNA sequences also encode this same CDR3. The V gene is TRBV29-1, the J gene TRBJ1-1; 7 positions agree with TRBD1. Looked up from germline, CDR1 is SQVTM and CDR2 is ANQGSEA. The CDR3 has 12 residues. J lost 5 bases, V lost 2 bases, and 2 bases had no gene match. The CDR3 nucleotides read TGCAGCGTTGAAAGGGGGCGGACTGAAGCTTTCTTT. Protein product: CSVERGRTEAFF.

The chain recombines TRBV14 with TRBJ2-1; 14 nucleotides align to TRBD2. Germline CDR1 reads SGHDN; CDR2 reads FVKESK. The CDR3 is 15 amino acids. J was trimmed by 10 bases and V by 4 bases; bases with no gene match: 6. CDR3 amino acids: CASSPGLAGVEEQFF. In nucleotides, the CDR3 is TGTGCCAGCAGCCCGGGACTAGCGGGAGTGGAGGAGCAGTTCTTC. Together with reference TRBV14 and TRBJ2-1, the CDR3 gives the full variable domain: EAGVTQFPSHSVIEKGQTVTLRCDPISGHDNLYWYRRVMGKEIKFLLHFVKESKQDESGMPNNRFLAERTGGTYSTLKVQPAELEDSGVYFCASSPGLAGVEEQFFGPGTRLTVL.

The chain has TRBV2 and TRBJ1-3; D gene uncertain. V was cut by 1 base and J by 1 base, with 5 bases left in between. The CDR3 sequence is 14 residues long. From germline, CDR1 is SNHLY and CDR2 FYNNEI. The DNA for the CDR3 is TGTGCCAGCAGTGAAGGGAAGTCTGGAAACACCATATATTTT. It yields the protein CASSEGKSGNTIYF.